This T cell receptor (beta chain) is drawn from a study of shared clonotypes between healthy human individuals. Whole-study results and caveats: Unshared clonotypes carried lower generation probabilities than those common to all four donors.

Germline assignment: CDR1 SGHAT and CDR2 FQNNGV. J was trimmed by 4 bases and V by 5 bases; bases with no gene match: 11. CDR3 length: 16 residues. TCRdb keeps only in-frame clones here, not all; method: immunoSEQ multiplex PCR. The sample holds 500,000 or so clones, about 96% seen once. A word on this clone: Its cognate antigen is unknown.

J is TRBJ2-3 and V is TRBV11-2; TRBD1 matches at 8 bases. This clonotype was obtained from a woman younger than 45 in good health. Sequencing was performed on naive CD4+ T cells sorted from blood. As to subset: CD45RA+ positively selected. CDR3 sequence reads: CASSTPTGAIADTQYF. CDR3 nucleotides: TGTGCCAGCAGCACCCCGACAGGGGCCATCGCAGATACGCAGTATTTT.